This TCR beta chain is from a study of cytomegalovirus exposure and HLA in healthy donors. V lost 3 bases and J lost 2, with 13 bases in between. The CDR3 is made up of 15 amino acids. In germline, CDR1 is SGDLS, CDR2 YYNGEE. Study-wide points: A highly shared variant cluster was judged a likely technical artifact. In a later analysis, productive TCRs from donors in an Asian-associated ancestry cluster reportedly carried fewer N-insertions than the cohort mean. Owing to their indistinguishability, certain V segments, notably TRBV6-2 and TRBV6-3, were excluded.

Details on this clone: What it recognizes is unknown.

The PCR used 60 Vbeta and 13 Jbeta primers. The method was immunoSEQ multiplex PCR; TCRdb's version includes in-frame clones alone and lacks a portion of them. Recorded for this sample: approximately 110,000 clones. The J gene is TRBJ2-3, the V gene TRBV9; D gene uncertain. Sequencing was done on a sample of PBMCs. This receptor was taken from a man in his forties in good health and CMV-seronegative. CDR3 in amino acids: CASSEKAKITDTQYF. The CDR3 DNA reads TGTGCCAGCAGCGAGAAAGCGAAAATCACAGATACGCAGTATTTT.